The source of this TCR beta chain is a study of neurological immune-mediated disorders. CDR1 is SGHRS and CDR2 is YFSETQ in the germline V gene. The CDR3 runs 16 residues. The V and J ends lost 4 bases and 3 bases, in that order; junction bases with no gene match: 4. This clonotype was detected many times. In TCRdb, the 5' RACE reads were re-called with MiXCR into one record per CDR3 protein. Of tens of thousands of distinct CDR3 sequences in the sample, less than 6% were seen once. The chain joins TRBV5-1 to TRBJ2-6; 10 bases fit TRBD1. Sequencing was carried out using CD4+ T cells from blood. This sequence originates from a woman between 18 and 29 years old with multiple sclerosis. The CDR3 DNA reads TGCGCCAGCAGCAGACAGGGGGCGCGTGGGGCCAACGTCCTGACTTTC. This encodes CASSRQGARGANVLTF.